This is a list of T cell receptor beta chains from one sample in a study of early T cells in non-severe SARS-CoV-2 infection. TCRdb fed the 5' RACE reads into MiXCR, producing one record per CDR3 protein. The table has some 89,000 distinct CDR3 sequences, about 11% seen once; the top ten hold less than 5.5%. Here the sequenced sample was whole blood, taken at baseline. Receptors originate from an adult who was a healthcare worker with PCR-confirmed SARS-CoV-2 infection or an uninfected control (not recorded which). CDR3s include the opening cysteine and the closing phenylalanine or tryptophan.

cdr3_length | v_call | cdr3_aa
14 | TRBV29-1 | CSVDDRGSTDTQYF
14 | TRBV18 | CASSPPMTRGEQFF
12 | TRBV6-5 | CATQGTTYEQYF
12 | TRBV9 | CASSVATAEAFF
13 | TRBV4-3 | CASSQVKGSEQYF
14 | TRBV29-1 | CSVTTGGGKETQYF
16 | TRBV18 | CASSPPDRGRGNEQFF
13 | TRBV7-6 | CASSLSRDNEQYF
13 | TRBV10-2 | CASNMGLAYEQYF
16 | TRBV10-2 | CASRLNTGVGTDTQYF
15 | TRBV19 | CASSPQRDVIYGYTF
16 | TRBV24-1 | CATSEPTGLGNEKLFF
15 | TRBV30 | CAWSVKRGNTGELFF
15 | TRBV6-6 | CASSSSGGRNSPLHF
19 | TRBV29-1 | CSVEGPYGPGGYLGNIQYF
14 | TRBV29-1 | CSVGTSGGAETQYF
13 | TRBV20-1 | CSAPSDRGYEQYF
13 | TRBV19 | CASSPSRGSPQHF
13 | TRBV2 | CASSDRGPETQYF
16 | TRBV6-2/TRBV6-3 | CASSPEWTQSSYEQYF
12 | TRBV19 | CASSMAHEKLFF
13 | TRBV12-5 | CASGLVIFDEQFF
14 | TRBV12-3/TRBV12-4 | CASNPGGRANEQFF
14 | TRBV3-1 | CASSQTGSGETQYF
10 | TRBV29-1 | CSIDTDTQYF
11 | TRBV10-3 | CATLSVNEQFF
13 | TRBV20-1 | CSASGVGAYTQYF
13 | TRBV29-1 | CSVGAGVNSPLHF
13 | TRBV5-6 | CASHVAVNTEAFF
16 | TRBV10-1 | CASSESLTGSWNEQFF
11 | TRBV7-2 | CASSQDSPLHF
14 | TRBV7-2 | CASSGSGTRAFQFF
13 | TRBV5-6 | CASSLDIQETQYF
15 | TRBV5-6 | CASSFQGARGNTIYF
16 | TRBV18 | CASSPNPGWQNTEAFF
12 | TRBV7-8 | CASSLAADTQYF
14 | TRBV5-4 | CASSNTGYQETQYF
16 | TRBV11-2 | CASSLGSMSSYNEQFF
15 | TRBV6-6 | CASSYEGQPGRPQHF
15 | TRBV7-9 | CASSPWTGQNTEAFF
13 | TRBV2 | CASSWRTNEKLFF
13 | TRBV20-1 | CSESAGVQETQYF
13 | TRBV6-6 | CASRGTSYGELFF
16 | TRBV7-3 | CASSLKSRSGANVLTF
16 | TRBV6-4 | CASSEQTTGPLSGYTF
14 | TRBV5-1 | CASSLEADQETQYF